This T cell receptor beta chain originates from a study of molecular identifiers for immune sequencing clone quantification. Between roughly 18,000 and 1,100,000 sorted cells, with 10%, 30% or 50% RNA, yielded naive CD8 libraries. Naive CD8 T cells underwent sorting with the CD8+CD4-CCR7+CD45RA+ definition. The study, taken as a whole, reports: Effector cells had over 99% of their molecules in clones above 20 RNA copies, while naive cells had under 1%.

MiXCR, applied by TCRdb to the PCR reads, yields one record per CDR3 protein. The sample comprises 88,000 or so distinct CDR3 sequences, roughly 21% of which are singletons, and 0.85% to 1.2% rests with the top ten. This clonotype is classed as medium-sized. As yet, its antigen is unknown. V dropped 3 bases and J dropped 3 bases, with 9 bases sitting between them. CDR1 is MDHEN and CDR2 is SYDVKM in the germline V gene. This CDR3 has 13 residues. The sequence was collected from a human donor in good health. Some libraries in this study had Jurkat cell RNA spiked in. The chain links TRBV28 to TRBJ2-7; D is undetermined. Sequencing was performed on naive CD8+ T cells from blood, with Jurkat cell RNA spiked in. Stated subset: FACS-sorted CD8+CD4-CCR7+CD45RA+ naive T cells. Here the CDR3 reads CASSFGPSYEQYF. CDR3 sequence (DNA): TGTGCCAGCAGTTTTGGACCGAGCTACGAGCAGTACTTC.